The subject of this entry is one TCR beta chain. These data come from a study of blood T cell repertoires in COVID-19. Study as a whole: Samples came from the United States, Italy and Spain, spanning acute and convalescent COVID-19.

Participants came from 24 US areas, aged about 18 to 100 years. TCRdb's table, derived via immunoSEQ multiplex PCR, lists solely in-frame clones and lacks some. The table lists over 250,000 clones, approximately 78% of them singletons. Input material: PBMCs or T cells enriched from blood (not recorded which). The sequence was collected from a man aged 40-55 years who had been exposed to COVID-19.

CDR3 DNA: TGCGCCAGCAGCCAAGCACATGCCAATGAGCAGTTCTTC. It encodes CASSQAHANEQFF. The chain carries TRBV4-1 and TRBJ2-1; D not resolved. V lost 1 base and J 6 bases, leaving 7 bases between the germline ends. Germline V CDR1 and CDR2: MGHRA, YSYEKL. The length of the CDR3 is 13 residues.